This entry concerns a single T cell receptor beta chain. Its antigen is unknown. In germline, CDR1 is LNHNV, CDR2 YYDKDF (reference sequence). There are 14 residues in the CDR3. V lost 1 base to trimming and J lost 10 bases, with 16 bases between them. This sample was taken from a study of cytomegalovirus exposure and HLA in healthy donors. Across the whole study: From donors who were HLA-typed, an early data release held approximately 80 million unique TCRs.

Vbeta (60) and Jbeta (13) primers were used in the PCR. Original processing methods: As a later analysis found, there were 70 million to 90 million unique TCR beta chains, of which roughly 11 million were shared. TCRdb's table, derived via immunoSEQ multiplex PCR, lists solely in-frame clones and lacks some. V and J calls plus clone size are reproduced from that table; the DNA served to infer D and trimming. Of approximately 150,000 clones listed, 76% are singletons. Findings and caveats of the study: Some V segments could not be told apart, so they were left out, TRBV6-2 and TRBV6-3 among them. Later work found that TCR association rates differed between HLA loci; DRB1 had the most and HLA-C the fewest.

Sample: PBMCs. The rearrangement joins TRBV15 to TRBJ1-1; D gene unclear. This clonotype was sampled from a man in his sixties in good health and CMV-seronegative. Here the CDR3 reads CATSRVSRTRGAFF. In nucleotides, the CDR3 is TGTGCCACCAGCAGAGTATCTCGGACTCGTGGAGCTTTCTTT.